The sequence of this TCR beta chain was determined in a study of radiation and T cells in renal cell carcinoma. Repertoires were generated with immunoSEQ multiplex PCR, while TCRdb's copy carries only in-frame clones and drops some. The sample yields 140,000 to 150,000 clones, less than 90% seen once. Regarding time point: blood 4 weeks post-SBRT, at nephrectomy. Noted treatment: 15 Gy SBRT to primary tumor, nephrectomy 4 weeks later. Radiation-treated patients gave blood at baseline, week 2 and week 4. The CDR3 is made up of 17 amino acids. Unmatched junction bases numbered 8, after V lost 0 bases and J lost 3 bases. Per the germline V gene, CDR1 is MGHRA and CDR2 is YSYEKL. Study-wide points: In blood, top tumor clones expanded by 2 weeks, shrinking by 4.

To note about this clone: What it recognizes is unknown.

The sequence derives from a woman between 50 and 59 years old with renal cell carcinoma. V is TRBV4-1 and J is TRBJ1-2, with 9 bases identical to TRBD1. The source was blood, collected from a patient whose treatment included radiotherapy and nephrectomy. CDR3 residues: CASSQDLGTGIDYGYTF. CDR3 in DNA: TGCGCCAGCAGCCAAGATCTCGGGACAGGGATAGACTATGGCTACACCTTC.